The text below deals with one TCR beta chain. The data belong to a study of T cells in Graves' hyperthyroidism and ophthalmopathy. Germline V gene lookup returns CDR1 SGHAT and CDR2 FQNNGV. The CDR3 extends over 14 amino acids. V was shortened by 0 bases and J by 2 bases, with 8 bases between the two germline ends. Regions amplified from RNA transcripts were the TCR beta CDR3 regions. The primer set for the first-round RT-PCR of the TCR CDR3 was HTBI. In TCRdb, the multiplex PCR reads were re-called with MiXCR into one record per CDR3 protein. Among under 400,000 distinct CDR3 sequences, roughly a fifth were seen once, and the ten largest hold 50%.

The sequence derives from a woman between 50 and 59 years old with Graves' hyperthyroidism. The sample comprised blood. This chain joins TRBV11-2 and TRBJ2-7; D unclear. The CDR3 protein is CASSLEQRTYEQYF. CDR3 in DNA: TGTGCCAGCAGCTTAGAACAGCGAACCTACGAGCAGTACTTC. Looking up the rest from reference TRBV11-2 and TRBJ2-7 gives the full variable domain: EAGVAQSPRYKIIEKRQSVAFWCNPISGHATLYWYQQILGQGPKLLIQFQNNGVVDDSQLPKDRFSAERLKGVDSTLKIQPAKLEDSAVYLCASSLEQRTYEQYFGPGTRLTVT.